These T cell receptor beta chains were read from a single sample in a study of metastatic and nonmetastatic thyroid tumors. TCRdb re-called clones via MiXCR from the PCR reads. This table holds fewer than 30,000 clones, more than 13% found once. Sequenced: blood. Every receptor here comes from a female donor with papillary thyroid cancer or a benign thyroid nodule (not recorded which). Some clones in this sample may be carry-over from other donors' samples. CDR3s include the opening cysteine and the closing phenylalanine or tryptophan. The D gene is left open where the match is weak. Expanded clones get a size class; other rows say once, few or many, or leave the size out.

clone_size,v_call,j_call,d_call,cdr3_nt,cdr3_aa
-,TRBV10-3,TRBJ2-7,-,TGTGCCATCAGTGTCCTGGACGGAGCTTCCTACGAGCAGTACTTC,CAISVLDGASYEQYF
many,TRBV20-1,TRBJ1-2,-,TGCAGTGCTGGTAGGGCACACTATGGCTACACCTTC,CSAGRAHYGYTF
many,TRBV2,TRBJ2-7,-,TGTGCCAGCAGGGGGGTATCCTACGAGCAGTACTTC,CASRGVSYEQYF
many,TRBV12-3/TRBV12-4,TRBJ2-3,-,TGTGCCAGCAGTTTATATAAGGGGACTAGCACAGATACGCAGTATTTT,CASSLYKGTSTDTQYF
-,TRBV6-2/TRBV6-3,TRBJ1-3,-,TGTGCCAGCAGTTACGGCTGCTCTGTAAACACCATATATTTT,CASSYGCSVNTIYF
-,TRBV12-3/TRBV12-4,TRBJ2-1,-,TGTGCCAGCAGTTTATTGGGGGGGGCTGGCAGTGGGCAGTTCTTC,CASSLLGGAGSGQFF
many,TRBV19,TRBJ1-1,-,TGTGCCAGTACCTCGGGAGTTAACACTGAAGCTTTCTTT,CASTSGVNTEAFF
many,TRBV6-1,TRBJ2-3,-,TGTGCCAGCGGAAGGGGGAGCACAGATACGCAGTATTTT,CASGRGSTDTQYF
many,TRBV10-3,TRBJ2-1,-,TGTGCCATCAGTGCCGTCCGGATAGGGAAGAACAATGAGCAGTTCTTC,CAISAVRIGKNNEQFF
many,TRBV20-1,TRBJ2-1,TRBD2,TGCAGTGCTAGACCCGCTAGCGGGTCCCTCCACGATGAGCAGTCCTTC,CSARPASGSLHDEQSF
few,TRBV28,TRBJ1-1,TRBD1,TGTGCCAGCAGTTTAACCGGGACAGTGAACACTGAAGCTTTCTTT,CASSLTGTVNTEAFF
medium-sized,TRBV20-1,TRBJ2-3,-,TGCAGTGCCCCCAGCTGGGCCCGAAGTTTGGCAGATACGCAGTATTTT,CSAPSWARSLADTQYF
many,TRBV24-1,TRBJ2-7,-,TGTGCCACCAGTGCCTGGGGAGAGCAGTACTTC,CATSAWGEQYF
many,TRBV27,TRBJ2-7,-,TGTGCCAGCAGTTTAAGGGGCAGGGCCTACGAGCAGTACTTC,CASSLRGRAYEQYF
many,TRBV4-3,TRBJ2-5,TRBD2,TGCGCCAGCAGCCAAGTTTGGGCGGGAGGACAAGAGACCCAGTACTTC,CASSQVWAGGQETQYF
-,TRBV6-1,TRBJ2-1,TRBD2,TGTGCCAGCAGTCGAACCTCCGGGGCGGGCGGGGGCAATGAGCAGTTCTTC,CASSRTSGAGGGNEQFF
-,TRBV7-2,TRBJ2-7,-,TGTGCCAGCAGCTTATCGGCGGCAGCCTACGAGCAGTACTTC,CASSLSAAAYEQYF
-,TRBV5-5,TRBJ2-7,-,TGTGCCAGCAGCTTGGGGCCACGGAACGAGCAGTACTTC,CASSLGPRNEQYF
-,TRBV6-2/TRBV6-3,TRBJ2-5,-,TGTGCCAGCAGTTACCAGGGGAAGGAGACCCAGTACTTC,CASSYQGKETQYF
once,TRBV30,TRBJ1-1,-,TGTGCCTGGGGACAGCCAAACACTGAAGCTTTCTTT,CAWGQPNTEAFF
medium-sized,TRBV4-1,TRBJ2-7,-,TGCGCCAGCAGCCAAGTGGTCTTAGGCGAGCAGTACTTC,CASSQVVLGEQYF
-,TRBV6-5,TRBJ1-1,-,TGCGCCAGCAGTTATGGTGTAGGAAGGAGCACTGAAGCTCTCTTT,CASSYGVGRSTEALF
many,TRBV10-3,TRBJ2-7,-,TGTGCCATCAGTGAGTCTAACAGCGAGGGCACCTACGAGCAGTACTTC,CAISESNSEGTYEQYF
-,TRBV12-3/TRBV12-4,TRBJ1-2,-,TGTGCCAGCACTGTAGCAGGGGAGGTTAACTATGGCTACACCTTC,CASTVAGEVNYGYTF
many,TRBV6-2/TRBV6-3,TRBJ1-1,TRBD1,TGTGCCAGCAAGGAACAGGGGGCCGGAGACACTGAAGCTTTCTTT,CASKEQGAGDTEAFF
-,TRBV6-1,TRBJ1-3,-,TGTGCCAGCAGTGGATATCCTGGAAACACCATATATTTT,CASSGYPGNTIYF
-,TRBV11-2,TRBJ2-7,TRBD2,TGTGCCAGCATTCGAGGGCGGGAGAGCCTCTACGAGCAGTACTTC,CASIRGRESLYEQYF
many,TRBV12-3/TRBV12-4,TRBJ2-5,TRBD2,TGTGCCAGCAGTCTACCCAGACTAGCGGGAGGGTCAGAGACCCAGTACTTC,CASSLPRLAGGSETQYF
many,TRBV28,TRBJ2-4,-,TGTGCCAGCAGTTTATGGGGGCCAAAGACCGCCAAAAACATTCAGTACTTC,CASSLWGPKTAKNIQYF
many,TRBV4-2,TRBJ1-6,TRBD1,TGTGCCAGCAGTCCAGGGGGCTTAAGCTCCTATAATTCACCCCTCCACTTT,CASSPGGLSSYNSPLHF
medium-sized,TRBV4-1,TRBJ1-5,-,TGCGCCAGGAAAACCTCGGAGGGGGATCAGCCCCAGCATTTT,CARKTSEGDQPQHF
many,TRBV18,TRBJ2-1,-,TGTGCCAGCTCGGTAGCCTACAATGAGCAGTTCTTC,CASSVAYNEQFF
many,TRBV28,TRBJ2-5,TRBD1,TGTGCCAGCAGACAGGGGGAGGAGACCCAGTACTTC,CASRQGEETQYF
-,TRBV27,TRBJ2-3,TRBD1,TGTGCCAGCAGTCCCTTTGCCCAGACAGGGGGTTTCACAGATACGCAGTATTTT,CASSPFAQTGGFTDTQYF
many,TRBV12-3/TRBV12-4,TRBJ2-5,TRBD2,TGTGCCAGCAGTTTAGCTAGCGGGCAAGAGACCCAGTACTTC,CASSLASGQETQYF
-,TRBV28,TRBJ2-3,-,TGTGCCAGCAGTTTCCCCGGGGTGGAGACAGATACGCAGTATTTC,CASSFPGVETDTQYF
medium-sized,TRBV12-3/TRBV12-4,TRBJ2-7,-,TGTGCCAGCAGTTTAGCGGGCTACGAGCAGTACTTC,CASSLAGYEQYF
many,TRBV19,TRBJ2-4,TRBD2,TGTGCCAGTAGTACCACTAGCGGGGGAAACATTCAGTACTTC,CASSTTSGGNIQYF
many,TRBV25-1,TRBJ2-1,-,TGTGCCAGCAGTGACCCCCAAGGGGCCTACAATGAGCAGTTCTTC,CASSDPQGAYNEQFF
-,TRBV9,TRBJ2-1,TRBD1,TGTGCCAGCAGCTCCCGGGACAGCATCTGCAATGAGCAGTTCTTC,CASSSRDSICNEQFF
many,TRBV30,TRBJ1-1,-,TGTGCCTGGAGTGAAATAACCCTGAACACTGAAGCTTTCTTT,CAWSEITLNTEAFF
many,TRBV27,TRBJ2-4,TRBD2,TGTGCCAGCAGTGGGACTAGCGGGAGGATTCTAGCCAAAAACATTCAGTACTTC,CASSGTSGRILAKNIQYF
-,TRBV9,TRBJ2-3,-,TGTGCCAGCAGTGACCCGAAAGGGCTGTATTTT,CASSDPKGLYF
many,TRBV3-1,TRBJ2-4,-,TGTGCCAGCAGCCAAGGGGTGGGACGGATAGCCAAAAACATTCAGTACTTC,CASSQGVGRIAKNIQYF
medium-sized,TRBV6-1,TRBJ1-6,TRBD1,TGTGCCAGCAGTGCGACCGGGACAGGGGGCTCACCCCTCCACTTT,CASSATGTGGSPLHF
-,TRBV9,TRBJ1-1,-,TGTGCCAGCAGCGTAGTTGTGCAGGGTCATGGGTACACTGAAGCTTTCTTT,CASSVVVQGHGYTEAFF
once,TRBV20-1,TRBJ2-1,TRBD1,TGCAGTGCTGTACCGGGACAGTGGCCATACAATGAGCAGTTCTTC,CSAVPGQWPYNEQFF
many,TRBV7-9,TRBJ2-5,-,TGTGCCAGCAGCTCAACGGAGAGGCAAGAGACCCAGTACTTC,CASSSTERQETQYF
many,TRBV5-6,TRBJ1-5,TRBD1,TGTGCCAGCAGCTTCGGACAGGGGGTTCAGCCCCAGCATTTT,CASSFGQGVQPQHF
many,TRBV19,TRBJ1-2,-,TGTGCCAGTAGTACGGACAGCGATGGCTACACCTTC,CASSTDSDGYTF
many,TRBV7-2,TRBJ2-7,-,TGTGCCAGTTTAATGGGAAAAGGGTACGAGCAGTACTTC,CASLMGKGYEQYF
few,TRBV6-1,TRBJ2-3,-,TGTGCCAGCTCCCCCATGGCACCCTACACAGATACGCAGTATTTT,CASSPMAPYTDTQYF
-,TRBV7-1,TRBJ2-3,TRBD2,TGTGCCAGCAGCTCCGACGGACTAGCGGTAGGAGGTTGGGTCACACATACGCAGTATTTT,CASSSDGLAVGGWVTHTQYF
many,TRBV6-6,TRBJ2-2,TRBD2,TGTGCCAGCAGTTACGGGGACGGTAGCGGGAGGGGGCACACCGGGGAGCTGTTTTTT,CASSYGDGSGRGHTGELFF
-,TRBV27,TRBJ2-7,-,TGTGCCAGCAGTGTAGGGTGCTGGGAGCAGTACTTC,CASSVGCWEQYF